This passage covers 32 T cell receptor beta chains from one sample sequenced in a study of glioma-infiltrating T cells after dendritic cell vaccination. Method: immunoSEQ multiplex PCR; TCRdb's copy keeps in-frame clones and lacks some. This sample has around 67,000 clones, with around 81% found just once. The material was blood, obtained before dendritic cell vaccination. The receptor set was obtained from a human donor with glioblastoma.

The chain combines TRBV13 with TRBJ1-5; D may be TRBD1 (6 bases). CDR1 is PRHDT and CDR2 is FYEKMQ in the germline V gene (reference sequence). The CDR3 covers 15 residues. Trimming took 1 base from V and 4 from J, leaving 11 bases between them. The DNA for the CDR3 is TGTGCCAGCAGCTTAGCTGGACAGAAAAATCAGCCCCAGCATTTT. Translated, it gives CASSLAGQKNQPQHF.

CDR3 DNA: TGTGCCAGCCGACCGGGACAGCAAAACTATGGCTACACCTTC. Amino acid sequence: CASRPGQQNYGYTF. The gene calls are TRBV6-5 and TRBJ1-2; 7 bases are a match to TRBD1. Germline V CDR1 and CDR2: MNHEY, SVGAGI. The CDR3 runs 14 residues. After removal of 8 bases from V and 2 bases from J, the junction contained 8 bases not matched to a gene.

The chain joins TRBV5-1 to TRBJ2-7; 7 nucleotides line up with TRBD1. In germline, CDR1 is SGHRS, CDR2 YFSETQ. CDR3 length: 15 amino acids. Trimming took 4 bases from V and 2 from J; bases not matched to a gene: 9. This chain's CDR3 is CASSNWPGQTYEQYF. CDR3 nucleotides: TGCGCCAGCAGCAATTGGCCGGGACAGACCTACGAGCAGTACTTC.

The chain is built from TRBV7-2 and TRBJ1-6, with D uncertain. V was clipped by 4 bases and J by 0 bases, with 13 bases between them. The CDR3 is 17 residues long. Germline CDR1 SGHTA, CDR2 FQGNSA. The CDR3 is CASSSVGQSSYNSPLHF. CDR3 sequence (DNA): TGTGCCAGCAGCTCTGTTGGGCAGAGCTCCTATAATTCACCCCTCCACTTT.

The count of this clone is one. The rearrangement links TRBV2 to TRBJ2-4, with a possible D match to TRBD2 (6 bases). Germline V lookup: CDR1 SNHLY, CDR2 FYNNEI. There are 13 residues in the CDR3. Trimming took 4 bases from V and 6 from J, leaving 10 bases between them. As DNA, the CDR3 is TGTGCCAGCAGTGGGGAGGTCGGAAACATTCAGTACTTC. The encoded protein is CASSGEVGNIQYF. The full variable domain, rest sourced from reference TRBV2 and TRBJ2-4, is EPEVTQTPSHQVTQMGQEVILRCVPISNHLYFYWYRQILGQKVEFLVSFYNNEISEKSEIFDDQFSVERPDGSNFTLKIRSTKLEDSAMYFCASSGEVGNIQYFGAGTRLSVL.

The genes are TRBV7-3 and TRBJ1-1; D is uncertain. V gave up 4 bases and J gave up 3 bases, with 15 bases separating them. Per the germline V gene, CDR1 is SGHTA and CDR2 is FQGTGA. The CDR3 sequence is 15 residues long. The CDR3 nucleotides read TGTGCCAGCAGCTCCTCCCCCCACGAGGACACTGAAGCTTTCTTT. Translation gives CASSSSPHEDTEAFF.

The CDR3 sequence: CASTQGGEDTEAFF. CDR3 nucleotide sequence: TGTGCCAGCACCCAGGGAGGGGAAGACACTGAAGCTTTCTTT. The genes are TRBV7-2 and TRBJ1-1; possibly TRBD1 for D (5 bases). The CDR3 runs 14 residues. The V gene's germline CDR1 is SGHTA and CDR2 FQGNSA. The germline V and J ends were trimmed by 7 bases and 3 bases, with 15 bases remaining between them.

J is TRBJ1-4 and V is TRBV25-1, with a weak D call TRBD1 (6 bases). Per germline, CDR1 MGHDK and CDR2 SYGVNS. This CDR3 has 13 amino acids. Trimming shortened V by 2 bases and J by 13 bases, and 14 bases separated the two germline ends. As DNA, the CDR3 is TGTGCCAGCAGTGAAACGACGGAGGACAGACTGTTTTTT. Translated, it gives CASSETTEDRLFF.

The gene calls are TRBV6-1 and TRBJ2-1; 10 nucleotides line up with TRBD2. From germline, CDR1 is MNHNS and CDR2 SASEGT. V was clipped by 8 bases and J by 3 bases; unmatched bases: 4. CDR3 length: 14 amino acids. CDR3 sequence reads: CASGLAGDYNEQFF. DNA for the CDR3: TGTGCCAGCGGTCTAGCGGGGGACTACAATGAGCAGTTCTTC.

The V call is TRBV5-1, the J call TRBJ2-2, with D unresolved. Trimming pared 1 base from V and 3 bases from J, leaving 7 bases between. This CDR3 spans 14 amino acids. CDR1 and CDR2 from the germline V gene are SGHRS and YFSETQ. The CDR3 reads CASSLYTDTGELFF. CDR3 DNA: TGCGCCAGCAGCTTGTATACGGACACCGGGGAGCTGTTTTTT.

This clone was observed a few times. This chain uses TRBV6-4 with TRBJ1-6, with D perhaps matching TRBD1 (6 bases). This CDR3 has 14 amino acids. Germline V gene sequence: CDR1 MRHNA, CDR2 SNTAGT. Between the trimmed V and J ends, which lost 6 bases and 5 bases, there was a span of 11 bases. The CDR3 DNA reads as TGTGCCAGCAGCAAGACAGGTGATAATTCACCCCTCCACTTT. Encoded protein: CASSKTGDNSPLHF.

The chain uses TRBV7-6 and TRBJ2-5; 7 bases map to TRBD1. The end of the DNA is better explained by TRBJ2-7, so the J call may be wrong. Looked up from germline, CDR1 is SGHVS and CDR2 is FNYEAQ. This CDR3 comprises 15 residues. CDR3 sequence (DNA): TGTGCCAGCAGCCCCGACAGGGTATCCGCCTACGAGCAGTACTTC. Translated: CASSPDRVSAYEQYF.

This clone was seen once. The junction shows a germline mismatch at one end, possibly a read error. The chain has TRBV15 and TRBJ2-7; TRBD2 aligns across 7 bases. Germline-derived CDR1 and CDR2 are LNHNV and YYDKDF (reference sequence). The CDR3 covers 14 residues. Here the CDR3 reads CATSNPGTIYERYF. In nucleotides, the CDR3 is TGTGCCACCAGCAACCCGGGGACTATCTACGAGCGGTACTTC.

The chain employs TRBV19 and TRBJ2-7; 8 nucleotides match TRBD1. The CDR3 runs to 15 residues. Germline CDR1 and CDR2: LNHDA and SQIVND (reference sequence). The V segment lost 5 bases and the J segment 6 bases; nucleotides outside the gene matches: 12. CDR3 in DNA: TGTGCCAGTAGTGTCGACAGGGGAATCGTCGGCGAGCAGTACTTC. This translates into CASSVDRGIVGEQYF.

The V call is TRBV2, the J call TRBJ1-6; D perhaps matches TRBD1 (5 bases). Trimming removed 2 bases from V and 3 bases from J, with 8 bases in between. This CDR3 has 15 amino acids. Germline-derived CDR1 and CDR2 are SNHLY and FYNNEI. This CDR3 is CASSERGNYNSPLHF. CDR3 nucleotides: TGTGCCAGCAGTGAACGGGGGAACTATAATTCACCCCTCCACTTT.

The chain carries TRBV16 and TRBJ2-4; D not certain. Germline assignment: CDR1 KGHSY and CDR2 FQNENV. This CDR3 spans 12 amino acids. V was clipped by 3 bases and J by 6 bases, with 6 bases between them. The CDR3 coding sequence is TGTGCCAGCAGCCAGGGCCTAAACATTCAGTACTTC. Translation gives CASSQGLNIQYF.

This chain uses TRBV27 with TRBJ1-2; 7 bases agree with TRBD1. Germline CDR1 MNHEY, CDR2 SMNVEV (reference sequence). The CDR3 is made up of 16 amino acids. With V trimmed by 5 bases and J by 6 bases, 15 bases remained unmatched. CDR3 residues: CASSSLAGGFSDGYTF. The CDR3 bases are TGTGCCAGCAGTAGCTTGGCAGGGGGTTTCAGCGATGGCTACACCTTC.

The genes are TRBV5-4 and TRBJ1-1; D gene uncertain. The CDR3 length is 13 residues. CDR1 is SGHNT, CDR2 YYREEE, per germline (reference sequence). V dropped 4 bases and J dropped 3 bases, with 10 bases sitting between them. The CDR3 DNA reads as TGTGCCAGCAGCCTTACAGAGCACACTGAAGCTTTCTTT. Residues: CASSLTEHTEAFF.

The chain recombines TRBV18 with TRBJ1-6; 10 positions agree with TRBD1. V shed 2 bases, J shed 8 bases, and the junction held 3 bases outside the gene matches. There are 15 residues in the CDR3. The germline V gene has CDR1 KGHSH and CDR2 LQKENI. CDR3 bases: TGTGCCAGCTCACCAGGCGGGACAGGGGATTCACCCCTCCACTTT. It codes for CASSPGGTGDSPLHF.

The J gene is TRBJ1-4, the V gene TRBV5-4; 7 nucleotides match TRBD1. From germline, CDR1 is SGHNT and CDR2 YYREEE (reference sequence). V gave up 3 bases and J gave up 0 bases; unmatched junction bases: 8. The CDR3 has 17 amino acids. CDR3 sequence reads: CASSSGQAQSTNEKLFF. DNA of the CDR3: TGTGCCAGCAGCTCCGGACAGGCCCAGTCAACTAATGAAAAACTGTTTTTT. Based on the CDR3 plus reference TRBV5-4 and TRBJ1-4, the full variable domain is ETGVTQSPTHLIKTRGQQVTLRCSSQSGHNTVSWYQQALGQGPQFIFQYYREEENGRGNFPPRFSGLQFPNYSSELNVNALELDDSALYLCASSSGQAQSTNEKLFFGSGTQLSVL.

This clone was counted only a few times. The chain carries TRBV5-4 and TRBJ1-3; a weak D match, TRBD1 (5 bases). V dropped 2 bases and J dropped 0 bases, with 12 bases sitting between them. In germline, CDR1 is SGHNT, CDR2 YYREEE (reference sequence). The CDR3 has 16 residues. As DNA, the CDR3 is TGTGCCAGCAGCTTTGGGGCAGGGCTCTCTGGAAACACCATATATTTT. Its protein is CASSFGAGLSGNTIYF.

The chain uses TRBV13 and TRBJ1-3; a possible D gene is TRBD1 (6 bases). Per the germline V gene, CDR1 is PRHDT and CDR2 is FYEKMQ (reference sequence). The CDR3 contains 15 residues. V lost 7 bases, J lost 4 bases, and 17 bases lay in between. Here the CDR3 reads CASTPTGGPGNTIYF. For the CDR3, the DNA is TGTGCCAGCACCCCCACGGGGGGCCCCGGAAACACCATATATTTT.

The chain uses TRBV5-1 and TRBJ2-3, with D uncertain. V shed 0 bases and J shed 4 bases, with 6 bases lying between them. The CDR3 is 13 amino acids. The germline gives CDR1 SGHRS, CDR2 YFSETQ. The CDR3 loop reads CASSLASADTQYF. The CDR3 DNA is TGCGCCAGCAGCTTGGCCAGCGCAGATACGCAGTATTTT.

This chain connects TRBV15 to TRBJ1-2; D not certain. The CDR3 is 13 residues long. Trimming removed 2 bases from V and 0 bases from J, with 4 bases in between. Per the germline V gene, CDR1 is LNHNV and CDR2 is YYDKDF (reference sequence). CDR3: CATSRYANYGYTF. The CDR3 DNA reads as TGTGCCACCAGCAGATATGCTAACTATGGCTACACCTTC.

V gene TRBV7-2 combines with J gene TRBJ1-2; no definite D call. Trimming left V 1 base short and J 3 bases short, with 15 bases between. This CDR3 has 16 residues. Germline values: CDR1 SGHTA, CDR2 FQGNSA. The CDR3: CASSLGSGQRDYGYTF. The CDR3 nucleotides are TGTGCCAGCAGCTTAGGATCGGGTCAGCGGGACTATGGCTACACCTTC.

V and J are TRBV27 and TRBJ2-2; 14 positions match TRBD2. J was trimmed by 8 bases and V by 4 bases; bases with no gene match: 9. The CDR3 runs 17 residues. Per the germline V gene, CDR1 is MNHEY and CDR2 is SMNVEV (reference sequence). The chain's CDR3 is CASSSHTTSGGEGELFF. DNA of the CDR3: TGTGCCAGCAGTTCCCATACGACTAGCGGGGGGGAGGGGGAGCTGTTTTTT.

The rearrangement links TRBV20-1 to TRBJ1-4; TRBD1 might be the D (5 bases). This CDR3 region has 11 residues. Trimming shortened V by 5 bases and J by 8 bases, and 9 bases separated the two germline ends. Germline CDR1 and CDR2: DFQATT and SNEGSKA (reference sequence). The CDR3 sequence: CSAWTQEKLFF. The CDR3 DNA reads TGCAGTGCTTGGACACAGGAAAAACTGTTTTTT.

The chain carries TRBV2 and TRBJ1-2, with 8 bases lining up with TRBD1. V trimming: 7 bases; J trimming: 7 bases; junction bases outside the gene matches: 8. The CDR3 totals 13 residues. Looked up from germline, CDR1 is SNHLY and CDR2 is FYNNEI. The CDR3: CASTMDREGGYTF. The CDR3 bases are TGTGCCAGCACCATGGACAGGGAGGGTGGCTACACCTTC.

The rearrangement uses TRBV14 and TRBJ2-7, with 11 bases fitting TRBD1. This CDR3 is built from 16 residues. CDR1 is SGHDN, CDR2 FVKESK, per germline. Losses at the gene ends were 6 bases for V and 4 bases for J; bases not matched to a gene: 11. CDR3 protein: CASSLSPGQGGYEQYF. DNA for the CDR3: TGTGCCAGCAGTCTTTCTCCGGGACAGGGGGGATACGAGCAGTACTTC.

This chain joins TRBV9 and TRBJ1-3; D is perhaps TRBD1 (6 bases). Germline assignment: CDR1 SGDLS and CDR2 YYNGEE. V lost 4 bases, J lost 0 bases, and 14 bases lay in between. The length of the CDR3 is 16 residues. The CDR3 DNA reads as TGTGCCAGCAGCTCACAGGGATCGTTCTCTGGAAACACCATATATTTT. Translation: CASSSQGSFSGNTIYF.

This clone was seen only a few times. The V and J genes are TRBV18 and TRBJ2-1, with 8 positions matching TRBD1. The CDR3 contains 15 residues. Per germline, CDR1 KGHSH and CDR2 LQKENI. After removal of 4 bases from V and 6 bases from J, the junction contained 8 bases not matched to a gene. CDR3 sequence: CASSHKDRASNEQFF. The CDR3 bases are TGTGCCAGCTCACATAAGGACAGGGCGTCCAATGAGCAGTTCTTC.

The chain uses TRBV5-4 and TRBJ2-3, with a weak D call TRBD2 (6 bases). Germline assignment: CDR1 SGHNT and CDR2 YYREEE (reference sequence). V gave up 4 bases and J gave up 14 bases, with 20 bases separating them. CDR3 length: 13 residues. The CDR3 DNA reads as TGTGCCAGCAGCGTGGGGCTGACTAGAGGGTTGTATTTT. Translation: CASSVGLTRGLYF. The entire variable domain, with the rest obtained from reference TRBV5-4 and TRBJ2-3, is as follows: ETGVTQSPTHLIKTRGQQVTLRCSSQSGHNTVSWYQQALGQGPQFIFQYYREEENGRGNFPPRFSGLQFPNYSSELNVNALELDDSALYLCASSVGLTRGLYFGPGTRLTVL.